Each of the 3 T cell receptor beta chains below was sequenced from the same sample in a study of chemoradiotherapy in HPV16-positive cancers. Clones were sequenced by immunoSEQ multiplex PCR, and TCRdb holds only the in-frame ones, with some missing. The data show 12,000 or so clones, 76% seen once. Sampling was conducted from a patient who underwent chemoradiotherapy. The receptor set was obtained from a human donor with HPV-associated anogenital cancer.

The chain links TRBV29-1 to TRBJ1-2; a possible D gene is TRBD1 (5 bases). Germline CDR1 is SQVTM and CDR2 is ANQGSEA. The V end lost 6 bases, the J end lost 7 bases, and 12 bases lay between the germline ends. CDR3 length: 11 amino acids. In DNA form, the CDR3 reads TGCAGCGTAGGGACCTCGGCTGGCTACACCTTC. It specifies CSVGTSAGYTF. The full variable domain, its missing parts supplied by reference TRBV29-1 and TRBJ1-2, is SAVISQKPSRDICQRGTSLTIQCQVDSQVTMMFWYRQQPGQSLTLIATANQGSEATYESGFVIDKFPISRPNLTFSTLTVSNMSPEDSSIYLCSVGTSAGYTFGSGTRLTVV.

In this sample, this clone is medium-sized. Other DNA sequences in the sample encode the same CDR3. The chain links TRBV7-9 to TRBJ2-7; D is ambiguous. V lost 4 bases, J lost 1 base, and 11 bases lay in between. Germline V gene data show CDR1 as SEHNR and CDR2 as FQNEAQ (reference sequence). The CDR3 loop spans 14 amino acids. CDR3 nucleotide sequence: TGTGCCAGCAGCTCAAGGACGGGTTCCTACGAGCAGTACTTC. It codes for CASSSRTGSYEQYF.

The J gene is TRBJ1-4, the V gene TRBV5-1, with a tentative D call TRBD1 (5 bases). CDR3 size: 13 residues. Per germline, CDR1 SGHRS and CDR2 YFSETQ. Between the trimmed V and J ends, which lost 4 bases and 8 bases, there was a span of 12 bases. CDR3 bases: TGCGCCAGCAGCCCAAGACAGAACGAAAAACTGTTTTTT. Protein sequence: CASSPRQNEKLFF.